What follows are 26 T cell receptor beta chains derived from one specimen sequenced in a study of PD-1 blockade in classical Hodgkin lymphoma. Time point specified: cycle 4 day 1 (C4D1), after 5 to 7 weeks of nivolumab. Every patient experienced relapse after autologous stem cell transplantation, and brentuximab vedotin exposure varied. This table comes from immunoSEQ multiplex PCR, and its TCRdb copy is limited to in-frame clones, with some not included. Of roughly 100,000 clones listed, about nine tenths were seen once; the top ten hold under 20%. Here the sequenced sample was peripheral blood mononuclear cells (PBMCs), taken before the fourth cycle of nivolumab. These receptors were obtained from a human donor with classical Hodgkin lymphoma.

V usage is TRBV7-2 and J usage is TRBJ2-2; D perhaps matches TRBD2 (5 bases). This CDR3 is 17 amino acids long. The germline gives CDR1 SGHTA, CDR2 FQGNSA. The V end was cut by 1 base, the J end by 2 bases, with 14 bases between. As DNA, the CDR3 is TGTGCCAGCAGCTTAGGGTTATTCGGGAAAAACACCGGGGAGCTGTTTTTT. Residues: CASSLGLFGKNTGELFF.

This rearrangement joins TRBV19 to TRBJ2-6; D is possibly TRBD1 (5 bases). Trimming removed 3 bases at V and 5 bases at J, with 14 bases between. The CDR3 totals 16 residues. CDR1 and CDR2 from the germline V gene are LNHDA and SQIVND (reference sequence). CDR3 amino acids: CASSISGRAWANVLTF. The CDR3 bases are TGTGCCAGTAGTATTTCAGGCAGGGCCTGGGCCAACGTCCTGACTTTC.

This clone appeared a single time. The chain recombines TRBV9 with TRBJ1-1; D unclear. CDR3 length equals 12 residues. V was trimmed by 4 bases and J by 11 bases, leaving 15 bases between them. Germline V lookup: CDR1 SGDLS, CDR2 YYNGEE. CDR3 coding DNA: TGTGCCAGCAGCCCAAAGGGAGACGACGCTTTCTTT. Protein: CASSPKGDDAFF.

The rearrangement uses TRBV4-3 and TRBJ1-2, with 9 positions matching TRBD1. CDR1 and CDR2 from the germline V gene are LGHNA and YSLEER. The CDR3 spans 15 residues. Trimming cost V 0 bases and J 4 bases; bases outside gene matches: 3. In DNA, the CDR3 is TGCGCCAGCAGCCAAGACGCGGGACAGGGCTATGGCTACACCTTC. As protein: CASSQDAGQGYGYTF.

This clone was found once. The J gene is TRBJ1-1, the V gene TRBV10-3; 7 bases align to TRBD1. This CDR3 is built from 14 residues. Per germline, CDR1 ENHRY and CDR2 SYGVKD. V trimming: 6 bases; J trimming: 5 bases; junction bases outside the gene matches: 9. CDR3 in amino acids: CAISQGGSRTEAFF. CDR3 in DNA: TGTGCCATCAGCCAGGGGGGGTCGCGGACTGAAGCTTTCTTT.

In DNA, the CDR3 is TGTGCCAGCAGCCAAAAGCACGCTAGCACAGATACGCAGTATTTT. Translated, it gives CASSQKHASTDTQYF. The V and J genes are TRBV4-2 and TRBJ2-3, with D unresolved. This CDR3 has 15 residues. V was clipped by 2 bases and J by 0 bases, with 9 bases between them. The germline CDR1 and CDR2 sequences are LGHNA and YNFKEQ.

The rearrangement joins TRBV6-5 to TRBJ2-7; D is perhaps TRBD1 (5 bases). Trimming removed 5 bases at V and 2 bases at J, with 10 bases between. Germline loops: CDR1 MNHEY, CDR2 SVGAGI. The CDR3 runs to 13 residues. The CDR3 sequence is CASSTQGPYEQYF. DNA for the CDR3: TGTGCCAGCAGTACCCAGGGCCCCTACGAGCAGTACTTC.

V and J are TRBV11-2 and TRBJ1-1; D is perhaps TRBD1 (6 bases). V shed 4 bases and J shed 4 bases, with 16 bases lying between them. The V gene's germline CDR1 is SGHAT and CDR2 FQNNGV. The CDR3 length is 15 residues. The CDR3 is CASSSIRGRATEAFF. The CDR3 DNA follows: TGTGCCAGCAGCTCAATCAGGGGCAGGGCCACTGAAGCTTTCTTT.

This clone was observed a handful of times. The V and J genes are TRBV5-5 and TRBJ2-3; D gene uncertain. V was pared by 1 base and J by 3 bases, with 9 bases between. This CDR3 is built from 14 residues. Germline V gene data show CDR1 as SGHKS and CDR2 as YYEKEE (reference sequence). As DNA, the CDR3 is TGTGCCAGCAGCTTGATCCCGATTACAGATACGCAGTATTTT. Encoded protein: CASSLIPITDTQYF.

This clone has a single count. V gene TRBV5-1 combines with J gene TRBJ2-6; D may be TRBD1 (6 bases). V dropped 3 bases and J dropped 2 bases, with 18 bases sitting between them. Germline CDR1 is SGHRS and CDR2 is YFSETQ. The CDR3 sequence is 18 residues long. In DNA form, the CDR3 reads TGCGCCAGCAGCTCATTATCGACCACAGGGCCTGGGGCCAACGTCCTGACTTTC. Protein: CASSSLSTTGPGANVLTF.

The chain carries TRBV5-5 and TRBJ1-5; a possible D gene is TRBD1 (5 bases). The V gene's germline CDR1 is SGHKS and CDR2 YYEKEE (reference sequence). This CDR3 contains 15 residues. The V end lost 0 bases, the J end lost 7 bases, and 14 bases lay between the germline ends. The CDR3 DNA follows: TGTGCCAGCAGCTTGGACGCGCAGGGTTGGCAGCCCCAGCATTTT. Translated: CASSLDAQGWQPQHF.

The chain combines TRBV29-1 with TRBJ1-1; 9 nucleotides line up with TRBD1. The CDR3 spans 12 residues. From germline, CDR1 is SQVTM and CDR2 ANQGSEA. The J segment lost 5 bases and the V segment lost 7 bases, leaving 5 bases of the junction unmatched. The CDR3 bases are TGCAGCGCTGGACAGGGGAGGACTGAAGCTTTCTTT. This sequence encodes CSAGQGRTEAFF.

This chain joins TRBV28 and TRBJ1-2; TRBD1 is a possible D gene (5 bases). Trimming took off 6 bases at V and 6 bases at J, with 8 bases between the two ends. CDR1 and CDR2 (germline): MDHEN, SYDVKM. This CDR3 has 11 residues. The CDR3 spells CASRIRDGYTF. DNA of the CDR3: TGTGCCAGCAGAATCAGGGATGGCTACACCTTC.

The gene calls are TRBV10-2 and TRBJ2-6, with D perhaps given as TRBD1 or TRBD2 (6 bases each). From germline, CDR1 is WSHSY and CDR2 SAAADI. V lost 3 bases to trimming and J lost 0 bases, with 9 bases between them. This CDR3 spans 16 amino acids. CDR3 sequence (DNA): TGCGCCAGCAGTGAAGGGGGGCACTCTGGGGCCAACGTCCTGACTTTC. It encodes CASSEGGHSGANVLTF.

The V call is TRBV5-6, the J call TRBJ2-2; the D is unclear. V was clipped by 4 bases and J by 1 base, with 2 bases between them. From germline, CDR1 is SGHDT and CDR2 YYEEEE. The CDR3 consists of 12 residues. The CDR3 DNA sequence: TGTGCCAGCAGCGTGAACACCGGGGAGCTGTTTTTT. Translated: CASSVNTGELFF. The whole variable domain, filled in from reference TRBV5-6 and TRBJ2-2, reads DAGVTQSPTHLIKTRGQQVTLRCSPKSGHDTVSWYQQALGQGPQFIFQYYEEEERQRGNFPDRFSGHQFPNYSSELNVNALLLGDSALYLCASSVNTGELFFGEGSRLTVL.

The chain is built from TRBV30 and TRBJ1-2, with D tentatively TRBD1 (6 bases). The germline CDR1 and CDR2 sequences are GTSNPN and SVGIG (reference sequence). V gave up 1 base and J gave up 6 bases, with 15 bases separating them. The CDR3 has 14 residues. The CDR3 bases are TGTGCCTGGAGTGGACAGGTGTATGTGCATGGCTACACCTTC. Its protein is CAWSGQVYVHGYTF.

This chain joins TRBV6-1 and TRBJ2-7; 12 nucleotides line up with TRBD2. Germline V lookup: CDR1 MNHNS, CDR2 SASEGT. V was clipped by 7 bases and J by 6 bases; unmatched bases: 7. CDR3 length: 14 residues. This CDR3 is CASNRLAGVLEQYF. The CDR3, as DNA: TGTGCCAGCAACCGACTAGCGGGGGTCCTCGAGCAGTACTTC.

V gene TRBV30 combines with J gene TRBJ1-1; D may be TRBD1 (5 bases). The CDR3 has 11 residues. With 2 bases removed from V and 8 bases from J, the gap between germline ends came to 9 bases. Germline V gene sequence: CDR1 GTSNPN, CDR2 SVGIG (reference sequence). CDR3 nucleotides: TGTGCCTGGAGTTGGGACCCCGAAGCTTTCTTT. Protein: CAWSWDPEAFF.

The J gene is TRBJ1-2, the V gene TRBV28; TRBD1 aligns across 8 bases. The CDR3 covers 12 residues. Trimming took 8 bases from V and 4 from J; bases not matched to a gene: 3. CDR1 and CDR2 (germline): MDHEN, SYDVKM. This CDR3 is CASRTGIYGYTF. CDR3 nucleotide sequence: TGTGCCAGCCGGACAGGGATCTATGGCTACACCTTC.

J is TRBJ2-5 and V is TRBV14; D gene ambiguous. The CDR3 spans 14 residues. V was trimmed by 1 base and J by 3 bases, leaving 9 bases between them. Germline V gene sequence: CDR1 SGHDN, CDR2 FVKESK. The CDR3 protein is CASSQARSEETQYF. CDR3 DNA sequence: TGTGCCAGCAGCCAAGCAAGGTCCGAAGAGACCCAGTACTTC. Full variable domain (outside the CDR3, taken from reference TRBV14 and TRBJ2-5): EAGVTQFPSHSVIEKGQTVTLRCDPISGHDNLYWYRRVMGKEIKFLLHFVKESKQDESGMPNNRFLAERTGGTYSTLKVQPAELEDSGVYFCASSQARSEETQYFGPGTRLLVL.

The chain recombines TRBV6-1 with TRBJ1-4; 8 nucleotides match TRBD1. The J segment lost 7 bases and the V segment lost 7 bases, leaving 11 bases of the junction unmatched. Germline V gives CDR1 MNHNS, CDR2 SASEGT. CDR3 length: 15 amino acids. CDR3 protein: CASMLLTGAFEKLFF. The CDR3 DNA reads as TGTGCCAGCATGCTGCTGACAGGGGCCTTTGAAAAACTGTTTTTT.

CDR3 sequence reads: CASSLPTSGSGEQYF. For the CDR3, the DNA is TGTGCCAGCAGCTTACCGACTAGCGGGAGTGGCGAGCAGTACTTC. The V and J genes are TRBV5-4 and TRBJ2-7; TRBD2 matches at 12 bases. In germline, CDR1 is SGHNT, CDR2 YYREEE (reference sequence). This CDR3 comprises 15 residues. J was trimmed by 6 bases and V by 2 bases; bases with no gene match: 6.

The rearrangement uses TRBV11-1 and TRBJ2-3, with a weak D call TRBD2 (7 bases). The germline gives CDR1 SGHAT, CDR2 FQDESV (reference sequence). Trimming stripped 6 bases from V and 4 bases from J, with 17 bases between. This CDR3 is 15 amino acids long. The CDR3 protein is CASSPRGGSPDTQYF. The CDR3 DNA is TGTGCCAGCAGTCCCAGGGGAGGGTCCCCAGATACGCAGTATTTT.

V usage is TRBV5-6 and J usage is TRBJ2-7; 10 nucleotides match TRBD2. Germline V gene data show CDR1 as SGHDT and CDR2 as YYEEEE. The V and J ends lost 4 bases and 4 bases, in that order; junction bases with no gene match: 11. The CDR3 has 16 amino acids. As DNA, the CDR3 is TGTGCCAGCAGCCCAGACAGCGGGGGGGTGGTATACGAGCAGTACTTC. As protein: CASSPDSGGVVYEQYF.

The chain recombines TRBV11-2 with TRBJ1-4; D gene unclear. The V and J ends lost 2 bases and 0 bases respectively, with 7 bases between them. Germline V gives CDR1 SGHAT, CDR2 FQNNGV. CDR3 size: 15 residues. The CDR3 loop reads CASSLPSATNEKLFF. CDR3 sequence (DNA): TGTGCCAGCAGCTTACCAAGTGCAACTAATGAAAAACTGTTTTTT.

This chain joins TRBV10-3 and TRBJ2-4, with TRBD2 matching over 8 bases. This CDR3 comprises 15 residues. The germline V gene has CDR1 ENHRY and CDR2 SYGVKD. The junction had 16 bases not matched to a gene; V was cut back by 10 bases and J by 8 bases. DNA for the CDR3: TGTGCCACCGGGGGGGCACCCGGATTGGAATACATTCAGTACTTC. Translating gives CATGGAPGLEYIQYF.